This record looks at one TCR beta chain sequence and its context. The antigen remains unidentified. Assay execution proceeded at the deep level. Libraries were prepared by immunoSEQ multiplex PCR; TCRdb keeps only in-frame clonotypes and omits some of them. The repertoire has about 1 million clones, about 80% of them found once; the top ten carry around 1.5%. Trimming pared 0 bases from V and 6 bases from J, leaving 14 bases between. The CDR3 is 15 residues long. Germline V gene sequence: CDR1 KGHSH, CDR2 LQKENI. This entry belongs to a study of shared clonotypes between healthy human individuals. Findings and caveats of the study: Despite large depth, sorted-subset datasets appeared incompletely sequenced.

The receptor comes from a man aged 18 to 29 in good health. What was sequenced was memory CD4+ T cells sorted from blood. This sample's subset: CD45RA-negative fraction. The chain couples TRBV18 to TRBJ1-1; D gene unclear. The CDR3 coding sequence is TGTGCCAGCTCACCACCGTCAGGCGAACGATCTGAAGCTTTCTTT. Its translation: CASSPPSGERSEAFF.